These 6 T cell receptor beta chains were sequenced from one sample in a study of cytomegalovirus exposure and HLA in healthy donors. Both 60 Vbeta primers and 13 Jbeta primers went into the PCR. Method: immunoSEQ multiplex PCR; TCRdb's copy keeps in-frame clones and lacks some. The sample has some 130,000 clones, about 80% seen once. Sequencing was done on a sample of PBMCs. The receptors originated from a woman aged 45 to 65 in good health and CMV-seronegative.

The chain combines TRBV5-6 with TRBJ2-5; D is possibly TRBD2 (6 bases). The CDR3 is 15 residues long. V was pared by 2 bases and J by 2 bases, with 13 bases between. Germline loops: CDR1 SGHDT, CDR2 YYEEEE. The CDR3 coding sequence is TGTGCCAGCAGCTTTATCCCGGAGGGGCAAGAGACCCAGTACTTC. Translation: CASSFIPEGQETQYF.

This chain uses TRBV2 with TRBJ2-1; 11 bases map to TRBD2. The CDR3 runs 17 residues. Trimming took 6 bases from V and 7 from J; bases not matched to a gene: 14. Per germline, CDR1 SNHLY and CDR2 FYNNEI. The CDR3 DNA sequence: TGTGCCAGCAGGCACCCCCAAACTAGCGGGAGTCGGAATGAGCAGTTCTTC. This gives the protein CASRHPQTSGSRNEQFF.

This chain uses TRBV25-1 with TRBJ2-3; TRBD2 agrees at 15 bases. Per the germline V gene, CDR1 is MGHDK and CDR2 is SYGVNS. J lost 4 bases, V lost 2 bases, and 1 base had no gene match. This CDR3 comprises 16 residues. CDR3 sequence: CASSERTSGRADTQYF. The CDR3 DNA reads as TGTGCCAGCAGTGAAAGGACTAGCGGGAGGGCAGATACGCAGTATTTT.

This sequence joins TRBV11-3 and TRBJ2-1; 7 bases match TRBD2. The germline gives CDR1 SGHNT, CDR2 YENEEA. The CDR3 is 18 residues long. Losses at the gene ends were 2 bases for V and 5 bases for J; bases not matched to a gene: 15. CDR3 in amino acids: CASSLFGLAAMRDNEQFF. CDR3 bases: TGTGCCAGCAGCTTATTCGGTCTAGCGGCGATGAGGGACAATGAGCAGTTCTTC.

CDR3 protein: CASSRTAGNTIYF. The CDR3 region has the DNA TGTGCCAGCAGTCGGACAGCCGGAAACACCATATATTTT. The chain links TRBV5-4 to TRBJ1-3, with D tentatively TRBD1 (6 bases). The CDR3 totals 13 residues. V lost 5 bases and J lost 4, with 10 bases in between. Per the germline V gene, CDR1 is SGHNT and CDR2 is YYREEE (reference sequence). Looking up the rest from reference TRBV5-4 and TRBJ1-3 gives the full variable domain: ETGVTQSPTHLIKTRGQQVTLRCSSQSGHNTVSWYQQALGQGPQFIFQYYREEENGRGNFPPRFSGLQFPNYSSELNVNALELDDSALYLCASSRTAGNTIYFGEGSWLTVV.

V gene TRBV9 combines with J gene TRBJ2-3, with 16 bases matching TRBD2. Looked up from germline, CDR1 is SGDLS and CDR2 is YYNGEE. V was pared by 2 bases and J by 8 bases, with 2 bases of the junction left unmatched. There are 15 residues in the CDR3. CDR3 in amino acids: CASSVGTSGRGTQYF. DNA of the CDR3: TGTGCCAGCAGCGTGGGGACTAGCGGGAGGGGTACGCAGTATTTT.